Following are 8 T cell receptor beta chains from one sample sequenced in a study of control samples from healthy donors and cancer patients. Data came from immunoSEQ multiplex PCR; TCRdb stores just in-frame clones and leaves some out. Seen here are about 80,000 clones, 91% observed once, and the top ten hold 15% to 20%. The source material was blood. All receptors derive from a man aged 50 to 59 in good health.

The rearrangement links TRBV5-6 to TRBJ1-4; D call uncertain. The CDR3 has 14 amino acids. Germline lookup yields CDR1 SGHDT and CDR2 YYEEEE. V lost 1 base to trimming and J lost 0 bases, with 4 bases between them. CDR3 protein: CASSLRSTNEKLFF. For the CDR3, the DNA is TGTGCCAGCAGCTTGAGGTCAACTAATGAAAAACTGTTTTTT.

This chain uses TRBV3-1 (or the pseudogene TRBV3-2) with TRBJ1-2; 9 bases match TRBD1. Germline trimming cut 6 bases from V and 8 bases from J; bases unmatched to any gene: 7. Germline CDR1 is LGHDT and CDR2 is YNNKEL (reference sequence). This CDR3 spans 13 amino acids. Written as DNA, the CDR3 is TGTGCCAGCAGTCTACAGGGGGCGCCGGGCTACACCTTC. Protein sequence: CASSLQGAPGYTF.

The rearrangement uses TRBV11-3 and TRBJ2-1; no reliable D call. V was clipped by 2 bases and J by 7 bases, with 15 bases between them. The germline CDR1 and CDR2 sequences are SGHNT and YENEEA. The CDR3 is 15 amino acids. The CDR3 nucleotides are TGTGCCAGCAGCTTATATAGCTACCCTGATAATGAGCAGTTCTTC. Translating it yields CASSLYSYPDNEQFF.

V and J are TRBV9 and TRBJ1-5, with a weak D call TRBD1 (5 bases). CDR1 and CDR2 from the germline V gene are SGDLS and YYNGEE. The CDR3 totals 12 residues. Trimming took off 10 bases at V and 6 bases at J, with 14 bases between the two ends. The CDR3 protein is CAPRRGGQPQHF. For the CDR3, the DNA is TGTGCCCCCAGGAGGGGCGGTCAGCCCCAGCATTTT.

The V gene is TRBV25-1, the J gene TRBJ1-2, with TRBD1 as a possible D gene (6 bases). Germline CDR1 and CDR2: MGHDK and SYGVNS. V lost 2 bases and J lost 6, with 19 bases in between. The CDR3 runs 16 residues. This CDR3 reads CASSEPYHGQLHGYTF. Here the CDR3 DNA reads TGTGCCAGCAGTGAACCCTATCACGGACAGCTCCATGGCTACACCTTC.

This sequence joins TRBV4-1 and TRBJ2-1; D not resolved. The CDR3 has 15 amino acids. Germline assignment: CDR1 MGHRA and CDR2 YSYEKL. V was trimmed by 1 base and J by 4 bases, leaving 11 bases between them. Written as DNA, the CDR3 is TGCGCCAGCAGCCAAGGCGCCGACATGTACAATGAGCAGTTCTTC. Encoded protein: CASSQGADMYNEQFF.

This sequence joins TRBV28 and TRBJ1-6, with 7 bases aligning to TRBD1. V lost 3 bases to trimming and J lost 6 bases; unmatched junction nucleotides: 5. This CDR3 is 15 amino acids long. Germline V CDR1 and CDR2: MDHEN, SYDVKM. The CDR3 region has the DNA TGTGCCAGCAGTTTGATCGGGACAGCTAATTCACCCCTCCACTTT. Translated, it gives CASSLIGTANSPLHF.

The CDR3 spells CASSSTGKISYEQYF. The CDR3 nucleotides read TGTGCCAGCAGCTCGACAGGGAAAATTTCCTACGAGCAGTACTTC. The chain employs TRBV7-9 and TRBJ2-7; 7 bases are a match to TRBD1. Trimming removed 4 bases from V and 1 base from J; junction bases left unmatched: 7. CDR1 SEHNR and CDR2 FQNEAQ come from the germline V gene (reference sequence). The CDR3 sequence is 15 residues long.